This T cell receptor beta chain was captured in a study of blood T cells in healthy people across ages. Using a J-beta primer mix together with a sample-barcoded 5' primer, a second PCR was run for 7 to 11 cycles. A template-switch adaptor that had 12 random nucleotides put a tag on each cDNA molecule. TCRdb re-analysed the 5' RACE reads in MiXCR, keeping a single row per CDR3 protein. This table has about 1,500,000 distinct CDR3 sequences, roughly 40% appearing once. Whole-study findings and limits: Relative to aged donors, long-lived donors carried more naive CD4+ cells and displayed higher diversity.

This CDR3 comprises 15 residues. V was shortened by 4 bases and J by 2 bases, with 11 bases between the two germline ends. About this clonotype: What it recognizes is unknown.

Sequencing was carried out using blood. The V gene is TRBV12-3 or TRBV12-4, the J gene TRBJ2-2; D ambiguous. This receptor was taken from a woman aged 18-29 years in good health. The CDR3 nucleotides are TGTGCCAGCAGTTCCCAACCCTATAACACCGGGGAGCTGTTTTTT. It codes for CASSSQPYNTGELFF.